These 12 T cell receptor beta chains came from one sample sequenced in a study of OX40 agonist ivuxolimab in advanced cancers. The method behind the library was the immunoSEQ multiplex PCR assay. The table was pulled from immuneACCESS by TCRdb, which kept in-frame rearrangements only. Such tables lose some clones; where checked, under half of the loss comes from unresolved V genes, and the rest has no known cause. The sample table lists about 79,000 clones, roughly 88% of them with a count of one. The ten largest clones add up to 0.33% of the sample. The sequenced sample was CD4+ or CD8+ T cells sorted from blood, obtained in a trial of the OX40 agonist ivuxolimab. All receptors derive from an adult with an advanced solid tumor such as melanoma, head and neck, liver or kidney cancer.

This clone was recorded only once. The chain recombines TRBV19 with TRBJ1-1; D remains ambiguous. The ends were cut back, 7 bases at V and 6 bases at J, with 18 bases in the middle. CDR1 is LNHDA and CDR2 is SQIVND in the germline V gene (reference sequence). The CDR3 totals 14 residues. CDR3 residues: CASTPQRSYAEAFF. CDR3 sequence (DNA): TGTGCCAGTACCCCCCAACGGTCCTATGCTGAAGCTTTCTTT.

V usage is TRBV28 and J usage is TRBJ1-1; D perhaps matches TRBD1 (5 bases). This CDR3 has 13 amino acids. Germline V gene data show CDR1 as MDHEN and CDR2 as SYDVKM. Trimming removed 6 bases from V and 11 bases from J, with 19 bases in between. The CDR3 DNA follows: TGTGCCAGCAGCACCCGGACACCTTTAATGGCTTTCTTT. It specifies CASSTRTPLMAFF.

This chain connects TRBV30 to TRBJ1-1; no firm D call. The length of the CDR3 is 13 residues. Trimming pared 0 bases from V and 1 base from J, leaving 6 bases between. Looked up from germline, CDR1 is GTSNPN and CDR2 is SVGIG (reference sequence). CDR3 nucleotide sequence: TGTGCCTGGAGTGTACCCGGGAACACTGAAGCTTTCTTT. Amino acid sequence: CAWSVPGNTEAFF.

The CDR3 DNA reads TGTGCCAGCAGCCAGCGGACCGGGGGCGAGACCCAGTACTTC. This gives the protein CASSQRTGGETQYF. The V call is TRBV11-2, the J call TRBJ2-5; D may correspond to TRBD1 or TRBD2 (6 bases each). Germline V gene data show CDR1 as SGHAT and CDR2 as FQNNGV. CDR3 length: 14 amino acids. Deletions cut 5 bases from V and 5 bases from J, with 15 bases between.

V and J are TRBV30 and TRBJ2-5, with TRBD2 matching 7 bases. The CDR3 sequence is 15 residues long. Trimming removed 3 bases from V and 7 bases from J; junction bases left unmatched: 14. From germline, CDR1 is GTSNPN and CDR2 SVGIG (reference sequence). DNA of the CDR3: TGTGCCTGGAGCCCGGGACTAATTCCAACGGTGACCCAGTACTTC. Encoded protein: CAWSPGLIPTVTQYF.

This chain connects TRBV28 to TRBJ1-4, with D possibly matching TRBD1 (5 bases). CDR1 is MDHEN and CDR2 is SYDVKM in the germline V gene. Trimming shortened V by 7 bases and J by 8 bases, and 17 bases separated the two germline ends. This CDR3 is 14 amino acids long. In DNA form, the CDR3 reads TGTGCCAGCACTTTTCGGGGTTGGGGGGAAAAACTGTTTTTT. This codes for CASTFRGWGEKLFF.

The CDR3 DNA is TGTGCCAGCAGTGAAGCGCGACAGGGACCCTACGAGCAGTACTTC. It translates to CASSEARQGPYEQYF. The J gene is TRBJ2-7, the V gene TRBV6-1; 7 nucleotides line up with TRBD1. This CDR3 is 15 amino acids long. V lost 0 bases, J lost 2 bases, and 4 bases stayed unmatched. Looked up from germline, CDR1 is MNHNS and CDR2 is SASEGT.

The V gene is TRBV4-1, the J gene TRBJ1-6, with D tentatively TRBD1 (5 bases). The germline V and J ends were trimmed by 0 bases and 0 bases, with 9 bases remaining between them. The CDR3 runs to 17 residues. The germline CDR1 and CDR2 sequences are MGHRA and YSYEKL. The CDR3 DNA sequence: TGCGCCAGCAGCCAAGATGGGGGGAGCTCCTATAATTCACCCCTCCACTTT. This translates into CASSQDGGSSYNSPLHF.

The chain uses TRBV23-1 and TRBJ2-6; 7 bases are a match to TRBD1. TRBV23-1 is an ORF; its function is uncertain. The V and J ends lost 0 bases and 0 bases, in that order; junction bases with no gene match: 8. The CDR3 runs to 19 residues. CDR3 sequence: CASSQSGGQTSSGANVLTF. The CDR3 DNA is TGCGCCAGCAGTCAATCAGGGGGACAGACGAGCTCTGGGGCCAACGTCCTGACTTTC.

The chain couples TRBV19 to TRBJ2-2; D is perhaps TRBD2 (6 bases). Germline V gene sequence: CDR1 LNHDA, CDR2 SQIVND (reference sequence). Trimming left V 7 bases short and J 2 bases short, with 11 bases between. The CDR3 length is 14 residues. DNA for the CDR3: TGTGCCAGTAAGGTGGAGGGTAACACCGGGGAGCTGTTTTTT. This gives the protein CASKVEGNTGELFF.

This chain joins TRBV28 and TRBJ1-4, with no clear D. This CDR3 spans 11 amino acids. V lost 4 bases and J lost 9, with 6 bases in between. CDR1 is MDHEN, CDR2 SYDVKM, per germline. The CDR3 sequence: CASSSRQKLFF. DNA for the CDR3: TGTGCCAGCAGTTCGCGGCAAAAACTGTTTTTT.

The count of this clone is one. One end of the junction is discordant with germline, which a read error may explain. This rearrangement joins TRBV11-2 to TRBJ2-7, with a weak D call TRBD1 (6 bases). The CDR3 length is 13 residues. The germline V gene encodes CDR1 SGHAT and CDR2 FQNNGV. CDR3: CASTLRQAHEQYF. CDR3 coding DNA: TGTGCCAGCACCTTAAGACAGGCCCACGAGCAGTACTTC. Full variable domain (outside the CDR3, taken from reference TRBV11-2 and TRBJ2-7): EAGVAQSPRYKIIEKRQSVAFWCNPISGHATLYWYQQILGQGPKLLIQFQNNGVVDDSQLPKDRFSAERLKGVDSTLKIQPAKLEDSAVYLCASTLRQAHEQYFGPGTRLTVT.